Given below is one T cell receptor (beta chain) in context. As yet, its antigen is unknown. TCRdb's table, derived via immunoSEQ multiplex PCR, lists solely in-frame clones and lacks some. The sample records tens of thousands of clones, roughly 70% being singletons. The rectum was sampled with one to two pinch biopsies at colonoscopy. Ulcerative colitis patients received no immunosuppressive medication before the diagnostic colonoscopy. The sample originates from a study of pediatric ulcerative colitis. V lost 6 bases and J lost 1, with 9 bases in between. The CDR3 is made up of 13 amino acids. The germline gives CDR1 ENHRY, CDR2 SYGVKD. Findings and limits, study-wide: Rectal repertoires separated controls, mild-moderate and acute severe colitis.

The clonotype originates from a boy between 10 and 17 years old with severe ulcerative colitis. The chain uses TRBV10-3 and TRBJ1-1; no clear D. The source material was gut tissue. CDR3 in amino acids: CAISVTRNTEAFF. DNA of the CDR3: TGTGCCATCAGCGTAACAAGGAACACTGAAGCTTTCTTT.